The sequence of this T cell receptor (beta chain) was determined in a study of blood T cell repertoires in COVID-19. Study-level information: PBMCs, B-cell-depleted T cells, or T cells were the source of the cDNA or gDNA that made up the material.

Patients of the Seattle cohort, enrolled during active infection, were followed longitudinally. In the authors' workflow: Amplifying reference gene primers gave estimates of nucleated cell counts. Generated by immunoSEQ multiplex PCR, the TCRdb table keeps only in-frame clones and is missing some. The D gene and trimming were derived from the DNA, and the V and J assignments and clone size from that table. The sample records almost 250,000 clones, about 82% being singletons. The TCR comes from a woman older than 75 with COVID-19, enrolled during active disease. Sequencing input: peripheral blood.

The CDR3 region has the DNA TGTGCCAGCAGTAGGGTAGGGGGATTCGTCGGGGAGCTGTTTTTT. Protein product: CASSRVGGFVGELFF. The genes are TRBV25-1 and TRBJ2-2, with D possibly being TRBD1 (6 bases). This CDR3 comprises 15 residues. The V end lost 5 bases, the J end lost 7 bases, and 17 bases lay between the germline ends. CDR1 is MGHDK and CDR2 is SYGVNS in the germline V gene.